This TCR beta chain is from a study of graft-versus-host responses after intestinal transplantation. Clones were sequenced by immunoSEQ multiplex PCR, and TCRdb holds only the in-frame ones, with some missing. The table has approximately 70,000 clones, 84% seen once. Germline V CDR1 and CDR2: MNHNY, SVGAGI (reference sequence). V was pared by 8 bases and J by 3 bases, with 4 bases of the junction left unmatched. This CDR3 is built from 14 residues. A note on this clone: Its antigen is currently unknown.

The clonotype was recovered from a human donor who was the organ donor for an intestinal transplant. The specimen was unstimulated CD4+ T cells sorted from spleen or lymph node cells, collected before transplant. This chain connects TRBV6-6 to TRBJ1-6; 7 bases agree with TRBD1. This CDR3 is CASARQGYNSPLHF. CDR3 in DNA: TGTGCCAGCGCACGACAGGGCTATAATTCACCCCTCCACTTT.